The 20 T cell receptor beta chains below come from one sample, sequenced in a study of blood T cell repertoires in COVID-19. This table comes from immunoSEQ multiplex PCR, and its TCRdb copy is limited to in-frame clones, with some not included. The table shows under 200,000 clones, with 70% to 90% occurring only once. Input material: peripheral blood. The receptor set was obtained from a middle-aged man with active or convalescent COVID-19.

V gene TRBV24-1 combines with J gene TRBJ1-5, with TRBD1 matching over 7 bases. The CDR3 has 15 residues. V lost 5 bases to trimming and J lost 3 bases; unmatched junction nucleotides: 6. The V gene's germline CDR1 is KGHDR and CDR2 SFDVKD. The CDR3 sequence is CATSGEGAVNQPQHF. The CDR3 DNA reads TGTGCCACCAGTGGTGAGGGGGCAGTCAATCAGCCCCAGCATTTT.

In its sample, this clone was seen a few times. This chain uses TRBV4-3 with TRBJ1-1; D is ambiguous. The CDR3 extends over 15 amino acids. V was trimmed by 3 bases and J by 5 bases, leaving 16 bases between them. Per germline, CDR1 LGHNA and CDR2 YSLEER. The CDR3 DNA sequence: TGCGCCAGCAGCCAGGATTGGTCCGGCGGGACTGAAGCTTTCTTT. Its protein product is CASSQDWSGGTEAFF.

V gene TRBV19 combines with J gene TRBJ1-1; maybe TRBD1 (6 bases). Germline CDR1 LNHDA, CDR2 SQIVND (reference sequence). V was trimmed by 5 bases and J by 7 bases, leaving 14 bases between them. The CDR3 loop spans 13 amino acids. The CDR3 DNA reads TGTGCCAGTAGTGTAACAGGGCGTGTTGAAGCTTTCTTT. Its protein is CASSVTGRVEAFF.

The chain carries TRBV18 and TRBJ1-6; D remains unclear. CDR3 length: 14 residues. V gave up 5 bases and J gave up 5 bases, with 10 bases separating them. CDR1 KGHSH and CDR2 LQKENI come from the germline V gene. DNA for the CDR3: TGTGCCAGCTCATCTCTCGGAGATAATTCACCCCTCCACTTT. Translating it yields CASSSLGDNSPLHF.

The CDR3 nucleotides are TGTGCCAGTACCGACAGGATTACGCAGTATTTT. It codes for CASTDRITQYF. This chain connects TRBV19 to TRBJ2-3, with D possibly TRBD1 on 6 matching bases. From germline, CDR1 is LNHDA and CDR2 SQIVND (reference sequence). The ends were cut back, 7 bases at V and 8 bases at J, with 10 bases in the middle. This CDR3 comprises 11 residues.

The chain is built from TRBV14 and TRBJ2-5; a possible D gene is TRBD2 (6 bases). CDR3 size: 17 residues. V lost 4 bases, J lost 2 bases, and 20 bases lay in between. Germline V gene sequence: CDR1 SGHDN, CDR2 FVKESK. CDR3 protein: CASSRRPLASEQETQYF. CDR3 bases: TGTGCCAGCAGCCGAAGGCCTCTAGCGTCGGAACAAGAGACCCAGTACTTC.

This clone was seen a few times. The J gene is TRBJ1-4, the V gene TRBV2; D perhaps matches TRBD1 (5 bases). V gave up 3 bases and J gave up 8 bases, with 16 bases separating them. CDR1 and CDR2 from the germline V gene are SNHLY and FYNNEI. This CDR3 has 15 amino acids. The CDR3 spells CASSEEAWRGEKLFF. The CDR3, as DNA: TGTGCCAGCAGTGAGGAGGCTTGGAGGGGAGAAAAACTGTTTTTT.

The chain combines TRBV7-8 with TRBJ1-4; D ambiguous. Germline loops: CDR1 SGHVS, CDR2 FQNEAQ. The CDR3 totals 15 residues. V lost 3 bases and J 2 bases, leaving 10 bases between the germline ends. This CDR3 reads CASSFLLQTNEKLFF. CDR3 coding DNA: TGTGCCAGCAGCTTTCTTTTGCAGACTAATGAAAAACTGTTTTTT.

DNA of the CDR3: TGTGCCAGCAGTTTGGGACAGGGGGAGACCCAGTACTTC. Its protein is CASSLGQGETQYF. The genes are TRBV27 and TRBJ2-5; 10 bases map to TRBD1. V gave up 3 bases and J gave up 5 bases; unmatched junction bases: 0. The CDR3 runs 13 residues. Germline-derived CDR1 and CDR2 are MNHEY and SMNVEV (reference sequence).

V gene TRBV5-1 combines with J gene TRBJ2-2; 11 bases fit TRBD2. CDR1 is SGHRS and CDR2 is YFSETQ in the germline V gene. The CDR3 is 17 amino acids. The ends lost 4 bases at V and 6 bases at J; junction bases unmatched: 11. The CDR3 nucleotides are TGCGCCAGCAGCGCTCTTACTAGCGGGAGAGACGCCGGGGAGCTGTTTTTT. Translated: CASSALTSGRDAGELFF.

The chain recombines TRBV30 with TRBJ1-5; D remains ambiguous. The germline gives CDR1 GTSNPN, CDR2 SVGIG (reference sequence). This CDR3 is built from 12 residues. Trimming stripped 5 bases from V and 3 bases from J, with 8 bases between. For the CDR3, the DNA is TGTGCCTGGTCAGGTACCAATCAGCCCCAGCATTTT. Amino acid sequence: CAWSGTNQPQHF.

The chain uses TRBV24-1 and TRBJ2-7; tentative D call: TRBD1 (6 bases). Germline loops: CDR1 KGHDR, CDR2 SFDVKD. The V end lost 4 bases, the J end lost 4 bases, and 19 bases lay between the germline ends. The CDR3 covers 16 residues. For the CDR3, the DNA is TGTGCCACCAGTGACTCCGGGACAAAAAATCAATACGAGCAGTACTTC. Translated, it gives CATSDSGTKNQYEQYF.

CDR3 sequence reads: CASSATVKETQYF. CDR3 sequence (DNA): TGTGCCAGTAGTGCGACAGTAAAAGAGACCCAGTACTTC. The chain is built from TRBV19 and TRBJ2-5, with TRBD1 as a possible D gene (5 bases). The CDR3 loop spans 13 amino acids. V lost 5 bases and J lost 3, with 10 bases in between. CDR1 is LNHDA, CDR2 SQIVND, per germline (reference sequence).

This clone was recorded a few times. The chain links TRBV2 to TRBJ1-1; D gene ambiguous. There are 14 residues in the CDR3. Germline V gene sequence: CDR1 SNHLY, CDR2 FYNNEI. Trimming removed 7 bases at V and 0 bases at J, with 12 bases between. The CDR3 DNA reads as TGTGCCAGCAAACTGTACCCCTTGAACACTGAAGCTTTCTTT. Its protein product is CASKLYPLNTEAFF.

The chain recombines TRBV18 with TRBJ1-1; D not resolved. Germline assignment: CDR1 KGHSH and CDR2 LQKENI. This CDR3 is built from 15 residues. With 6 bases removed from V and 6 bases from J, the gap between germline ends came to 20 bases. CDR3 nucleotide sequence: TGTGCCAGCTCGCCGACGTCACAGCTTAACTCTGAAGCTTTCTTT. It yields the protein CASSPTSQLNSEAFF.

In regard to this clone: A junction end diverges from the germline sequence, so it may reflect a read error. The chain joins TRBV5-6 to TRBJ2-7; tentative D call: TRBD1 (6 bases). The CDR3 covers 11 residues. CDR1 and CDR2 from the germline V gene are SGHDT and YYEEEE. The CDR3 sequence: CASSLQGDFLF. As DNA, the CDR3 is TGTGCCAGCAGCTTACAGGGAGACTTTCTCTTC.

V is TRBV19 and J is TRBJ1-2, with D possibly matching TRBD1 (5 bases). CDR1 is LNHDA, CDR2 SQIVND, per germline (reference sequence). Trimming took off 4 bases at V and 2 bases at J, with 20 bases between the two ends. This CDR3 has 17 amino acids. The CDR3 region has the DNA TGTGCCAGTAGTAAATCCCCCGGGGGTGCCGCGAACTATGGCTACACCTTC. Its translation is CASSKSPGGAANYGYTF.

The chain combines TRBV5-8 with TRBJ2-2; a possible D gene is TRBD2 (6 bases). The germline V and J ends were trimmed by 10 bases and 4 bases, with 23 bases remaining between them. The CDR3 has 16 residues. The V gene's germline CDR1 is SGHTS and CDR2 YDEGEE. The CDR3, as DNA: TGTGCCTTCATAGCCCCCCTAGCGAACCCCACCGGGGAGCTGTTTTTT. Translation gives CAFIAPLANPTGELFF.

This chain connects TRBV5-4 to TRBJ2-3; D is possibly TRBD2 (5 bases). Looked up from germline, CDR1 is SGHNT and CDR2 is YYREEE (reference sequence). V was clipped by 3 bases and J by 3 bases, with 11 bases between them. This CDR3 contains 14 residues. This CDR3 reads CASSSSLETDTQYF. Written as DNA, the CDR3 is TGTGCCAGCAGCTCATCACTAGAGACAGATACGCAGTATTTT.

CDR3 in amino acids: CASSTGQGMNTEAFF. CDR3 sequence (DNA): TGTGCCAGCAGCACCGGACAGGGGATGAACACTGAAGCTTTCTTT. This sequence joins TRBV7-9 and TRBJ1-1; 9 bases fit TRBD1. Germline V gene data show CDR1 as SEHNR and CDR2 as FQNEAQ (reference sequence). V trimming: 5 bases; J trimming: 0 bases; junction bases outside the gene matches: 4. This CDR3 is built from 15 residues.